This T cell receptor beta chain was recorded in a study of spatial heterogeneity in lung cancer. TCRdb processed the 5' RACE reads anew with MiXCR; each CDR3 protein has one entry. The table records about 100,000 distinct CDR3 sequences, 3.5% to 5% of them present only once. Noted time point: sample taken at primary tumor resection. 55 to 80 TRACERx patients with early, untreated non-small cell lung cancer donated samples. Sequencing was performed on whole RNA extracted from tumor and nontumor lung tissue, or from frozen PBMC, and the material was left unsorted. Germline loops: CDR1 MGHRA, CDR2 YSYEKL. The CDR3 has 15 amino acids. The junction had 3 bases not matched to a gene; V was cut back by 4 bases and J by 7 bases. Notes on the study in general: Within tumors, counts of expanded alpha and beta TCRs tracked tumor mutation counts.

With respect to this clonotype: Its antigen remains unknown.

Sequenced material: lung tumor tissue, taken at surgery. This clonotype originated in a male donor with early-stage non-small cell lung cancer. The chain has TRBV4-1 and TRBJ2-1; 14 nucleotides align to TRBD2. In nucleotides, the CDR3 is TGCGCCAGCAGCCCGACTAGCGGGAGGGGGAATGAGCAGTTCTTC. Amino acid sequence: CASSPTSGRGNEQFF.